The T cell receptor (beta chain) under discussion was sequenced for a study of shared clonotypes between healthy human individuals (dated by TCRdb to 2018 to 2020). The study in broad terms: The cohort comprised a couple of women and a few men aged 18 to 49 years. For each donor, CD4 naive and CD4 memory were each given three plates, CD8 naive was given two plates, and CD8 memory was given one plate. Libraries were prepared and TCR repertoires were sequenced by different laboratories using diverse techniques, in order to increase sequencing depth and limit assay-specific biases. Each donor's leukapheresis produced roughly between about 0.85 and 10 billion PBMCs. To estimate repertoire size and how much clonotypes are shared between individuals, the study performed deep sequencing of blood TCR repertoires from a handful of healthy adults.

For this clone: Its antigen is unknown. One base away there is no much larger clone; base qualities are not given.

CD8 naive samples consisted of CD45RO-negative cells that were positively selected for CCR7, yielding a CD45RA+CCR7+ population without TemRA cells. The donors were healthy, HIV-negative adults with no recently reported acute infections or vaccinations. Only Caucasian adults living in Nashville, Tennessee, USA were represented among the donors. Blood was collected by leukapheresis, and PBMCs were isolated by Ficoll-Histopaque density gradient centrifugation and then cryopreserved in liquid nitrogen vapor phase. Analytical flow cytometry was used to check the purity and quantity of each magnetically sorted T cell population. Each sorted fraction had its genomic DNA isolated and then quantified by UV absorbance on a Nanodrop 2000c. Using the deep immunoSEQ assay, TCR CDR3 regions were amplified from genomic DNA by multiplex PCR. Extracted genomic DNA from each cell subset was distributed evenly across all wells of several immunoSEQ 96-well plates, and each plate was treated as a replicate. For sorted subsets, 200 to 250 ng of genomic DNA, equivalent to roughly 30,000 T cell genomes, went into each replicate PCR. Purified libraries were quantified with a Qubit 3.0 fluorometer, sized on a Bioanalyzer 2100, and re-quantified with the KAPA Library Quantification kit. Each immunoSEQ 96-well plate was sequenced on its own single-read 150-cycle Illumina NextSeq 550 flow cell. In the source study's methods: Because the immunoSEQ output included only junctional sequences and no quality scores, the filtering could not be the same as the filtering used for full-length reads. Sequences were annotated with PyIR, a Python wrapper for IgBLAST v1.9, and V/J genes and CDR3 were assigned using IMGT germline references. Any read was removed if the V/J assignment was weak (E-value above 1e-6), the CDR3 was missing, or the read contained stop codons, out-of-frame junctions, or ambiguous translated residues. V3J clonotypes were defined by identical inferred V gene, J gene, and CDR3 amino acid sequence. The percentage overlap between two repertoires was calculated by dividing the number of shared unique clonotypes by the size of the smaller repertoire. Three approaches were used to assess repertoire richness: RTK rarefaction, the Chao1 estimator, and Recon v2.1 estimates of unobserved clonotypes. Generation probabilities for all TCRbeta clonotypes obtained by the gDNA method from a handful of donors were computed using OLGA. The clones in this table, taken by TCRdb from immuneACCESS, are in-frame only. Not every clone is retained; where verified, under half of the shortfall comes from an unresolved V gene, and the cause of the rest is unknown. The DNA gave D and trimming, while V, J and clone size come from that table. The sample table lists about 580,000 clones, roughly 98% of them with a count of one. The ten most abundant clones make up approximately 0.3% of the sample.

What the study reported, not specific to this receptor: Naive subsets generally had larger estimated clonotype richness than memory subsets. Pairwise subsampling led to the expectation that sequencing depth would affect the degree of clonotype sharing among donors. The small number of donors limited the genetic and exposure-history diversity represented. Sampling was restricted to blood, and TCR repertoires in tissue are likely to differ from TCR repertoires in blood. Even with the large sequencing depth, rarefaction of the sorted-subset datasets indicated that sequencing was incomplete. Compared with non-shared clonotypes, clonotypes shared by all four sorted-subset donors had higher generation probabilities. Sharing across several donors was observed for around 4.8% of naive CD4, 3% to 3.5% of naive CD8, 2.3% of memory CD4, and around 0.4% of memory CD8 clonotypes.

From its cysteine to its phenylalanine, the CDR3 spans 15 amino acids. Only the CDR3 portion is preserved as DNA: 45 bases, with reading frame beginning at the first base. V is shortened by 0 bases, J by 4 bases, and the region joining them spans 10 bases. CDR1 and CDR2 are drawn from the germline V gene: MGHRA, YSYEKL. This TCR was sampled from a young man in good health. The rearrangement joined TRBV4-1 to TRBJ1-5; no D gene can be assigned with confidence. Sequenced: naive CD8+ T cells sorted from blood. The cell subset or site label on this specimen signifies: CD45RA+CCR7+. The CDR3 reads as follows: CASSQDDGSNQPQHF. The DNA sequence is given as TGCGCCAGCAGCCAAGATGACGGGTCGAATCAGCCCCAGCATTTT.